This T cell receptor beta chain was captured in a study of blood T cell repertoires in COVID-19. Whole-study context: Specimens from acute and convalescent COVID-19 originated in the United States, Italy and Spain. The analysed material was cDNA or gDNA that came from T cells, B-cell-depleted T cells, or PBMCs.

In the authors' workflow: Nucleated cell counts were estimated from reference gene primer amplification. The repertoire was sequenced with immunoSEQ multiplex PCR; TCRdb's copy has only in-frame clones and lacks some. The V and J calls and clone size come from that table; D and trimming were worked out from the DNA. The data hold around 43,000 clones, with 80% to 90% observed a single time. The CDR3 is made up of 12 amino acids. V was shortened by 6 bases and J by 4 bases, with 6 bases between the two germline ends. The source material was peripheral blood. This receptor was taken from a woman in her seventies with acute or convalescent COVID-19. This chain connects TRBV12-3 or TRBV12-4 to TRBJ2-2; D ambiguous. For the CDR3, the DNA is TGTGCCAGCAGCCCCGGCACCGGGGAGCTGTTTTTT. Its protein product is CASSPGTGELFF.